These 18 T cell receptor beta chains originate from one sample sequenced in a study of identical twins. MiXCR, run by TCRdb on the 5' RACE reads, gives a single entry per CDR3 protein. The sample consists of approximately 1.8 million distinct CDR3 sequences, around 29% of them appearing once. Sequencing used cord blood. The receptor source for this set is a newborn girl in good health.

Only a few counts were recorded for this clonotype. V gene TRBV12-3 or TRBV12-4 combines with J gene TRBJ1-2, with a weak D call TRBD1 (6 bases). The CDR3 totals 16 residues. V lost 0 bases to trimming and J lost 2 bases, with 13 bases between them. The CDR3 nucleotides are TGTGCCAGCAGTTTAGCCGCGACAGGTCTGAACTATGGCTACACCTTC. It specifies CASSLAATGLNYGYTF.

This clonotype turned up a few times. The CDR3 loop reads CSASGRPINSYNSPLHF. The CDR3 DNA is TGCAGTGCTAGTGGCAGGCCGATTAACTCCTATAATTCACCCCTCCACTTT. This chain joins TRBV20-1 and TRBJ1-6; D is unresolved. V lost 3 bases, J lost 0 bases, and 15 bases lay in between. Germline assignment: CDR1 DFQATT and CDR2 SNEGSKA (reference sequence). This CDR3 region has 17 residues.

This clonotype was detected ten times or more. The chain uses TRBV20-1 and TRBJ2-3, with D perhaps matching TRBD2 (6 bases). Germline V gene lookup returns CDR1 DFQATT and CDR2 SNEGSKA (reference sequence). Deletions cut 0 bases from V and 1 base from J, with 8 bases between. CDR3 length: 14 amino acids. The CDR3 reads CSARDPSGTDTQYF. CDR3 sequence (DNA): TGCAGTGCTAGAGATCCTAGCGGCACAGATACGCAGTATTTT.

For the CDR3, the DNA is TGTGCCTGGACAGGGTCCACAGATACGCAGTATTTT. It is translated as CAWTGSTDTQYF. V and J are TRBV30 and TRBJ2-3; D may be TRBD1 (5 bases). The length of the CDR3 is 12 residues. Trimming left V 4 bases short and J 2 bases short, with 7 bases between. CDR1 is GTSNPN and CDR2 is SVGIG in the germline V gene (reference sequence).

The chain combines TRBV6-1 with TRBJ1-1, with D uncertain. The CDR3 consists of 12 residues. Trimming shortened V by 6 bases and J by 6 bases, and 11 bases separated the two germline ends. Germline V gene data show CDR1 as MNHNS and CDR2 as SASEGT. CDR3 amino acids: CASSPTLAEAFF. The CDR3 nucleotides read TGTGCCAGCAGCCCCACGTTGGCTGAAGCTTTCTTT.

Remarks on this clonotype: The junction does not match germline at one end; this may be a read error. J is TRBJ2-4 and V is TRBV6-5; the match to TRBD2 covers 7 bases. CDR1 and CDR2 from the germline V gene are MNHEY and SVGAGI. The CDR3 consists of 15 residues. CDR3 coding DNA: TGTGCCAGCAGTTCCCCGGGGGAGGGCAAAAACATTCAGGACTTC. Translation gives CASSSPGEGKNIQDF.

The CDR3 spells CASRWGRYETQYF. In DNA form, the CDR3 reads TGTGCCAGCAGATGGGGGAGATACGAGACCCAGTACTTC. V and J are TRBV6-1 and TRBJ2-7; D tentatively reads TRBD1 or TRBD2 (5 bases each). The J call is in doubt because the DNA end fits TRBJ2-5 better. Germline V gene lookup returns CDR1 MNHNS and CDR2 SASEGT. The CDR3 is 13 amino acids.

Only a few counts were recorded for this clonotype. The CDR3 coding sequence is TGTGCCACCAGCAGAGCCCCGGGACACTCAGGGGAGACCCAGTACTTC. It specifies CATSRAPGHSGETQYF. This rearrangement joins TRBV15 to TRBJ2-5, with TRBD1 as a possible D gene (6 bases). CDR3 length equals 16 residues. In germline, CDR1 is LNHNV, CDR2 YYDKDF (reference sequence). The V gene lost 1 base and the J gene lost 5 bases, with 17 bases spanning the gap.

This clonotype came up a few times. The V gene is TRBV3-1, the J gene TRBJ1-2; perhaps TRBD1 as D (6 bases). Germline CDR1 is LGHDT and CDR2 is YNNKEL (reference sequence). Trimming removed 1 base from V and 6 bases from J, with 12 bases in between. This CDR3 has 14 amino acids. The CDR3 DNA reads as TGTGCCAGCAGCCAAGTTAGCCAGGGGAATGGCTACACCTTC. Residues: CASSQVSQGNGYTF.

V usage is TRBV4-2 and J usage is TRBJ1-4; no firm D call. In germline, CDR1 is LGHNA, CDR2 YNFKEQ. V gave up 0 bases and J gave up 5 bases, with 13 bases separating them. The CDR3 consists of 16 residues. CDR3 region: CASSQDQGRRNEKLFF. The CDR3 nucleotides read TGTGCCAGCAGCCAAGATCAAGGGAGGAGGAATGAAAAACTGTTTTTT.

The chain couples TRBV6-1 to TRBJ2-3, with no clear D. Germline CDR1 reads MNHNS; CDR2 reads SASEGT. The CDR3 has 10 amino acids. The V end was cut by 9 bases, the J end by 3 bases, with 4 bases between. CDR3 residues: CARMTDTQYF. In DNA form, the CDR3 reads TGTGCCAGAATGACAGATACGCAGTATTTT.

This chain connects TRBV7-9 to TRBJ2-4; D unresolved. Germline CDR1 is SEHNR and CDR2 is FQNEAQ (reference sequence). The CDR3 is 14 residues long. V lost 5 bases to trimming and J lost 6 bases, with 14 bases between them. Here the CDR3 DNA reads TGTGCCAGCAGCAAAAACATCACCTCAAACATTCAGTACTTC. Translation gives CASSKNITSNIQYF.

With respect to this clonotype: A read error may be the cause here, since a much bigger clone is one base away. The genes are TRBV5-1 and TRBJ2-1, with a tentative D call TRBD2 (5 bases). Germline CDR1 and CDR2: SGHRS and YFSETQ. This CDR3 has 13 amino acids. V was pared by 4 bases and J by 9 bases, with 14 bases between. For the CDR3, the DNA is TGCGCCAGCAGCGCTAGCACGATCGGTGAGCAGTTCTTC. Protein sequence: CASSASTIGEQFF.

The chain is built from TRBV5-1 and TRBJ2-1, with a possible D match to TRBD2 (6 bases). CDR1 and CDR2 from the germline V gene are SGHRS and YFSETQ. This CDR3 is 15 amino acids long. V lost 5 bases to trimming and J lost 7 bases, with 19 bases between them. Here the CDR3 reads CASRIIPLSGNEQFF. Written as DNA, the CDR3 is TGCGCCAGCAGGATAATCCCTTTAAGCGGGAATGAGCAGTTCTTC.

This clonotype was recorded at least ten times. The CDR3 nucleotides read TGTGCCAGCAGTTTAGCGGGAGGCCAAGCCTACGAGCAGTACTTC. Protein sequence: CASSLAGGQAYEQYF. V usage is TRBV12-3 or TRBV12-4 and J usage is TRBJ2-7; possible D gene TRBD2, 6 bases. The length of the CDR3 is 15 residues. V lost 0 bases and J 2 bases, leaving 11 bases between the germline ends.

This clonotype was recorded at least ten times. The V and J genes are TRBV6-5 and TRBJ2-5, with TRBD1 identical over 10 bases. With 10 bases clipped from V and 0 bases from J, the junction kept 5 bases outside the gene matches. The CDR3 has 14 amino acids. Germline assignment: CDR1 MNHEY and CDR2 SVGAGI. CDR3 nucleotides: TGTGCCACGAGACAGGGGGCCTACCAAGAGACCCAGTACTTC. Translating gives CATRQGAYQETQYF.

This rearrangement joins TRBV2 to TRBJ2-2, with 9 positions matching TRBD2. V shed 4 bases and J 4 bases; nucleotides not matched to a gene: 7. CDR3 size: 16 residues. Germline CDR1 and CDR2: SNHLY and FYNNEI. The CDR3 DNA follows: TGTGCCAGCAGTGGGAATAGCGGGAGTGCCACCGGGGAGCTGTTTTTT. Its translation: CASSGNSGSATGELFF.

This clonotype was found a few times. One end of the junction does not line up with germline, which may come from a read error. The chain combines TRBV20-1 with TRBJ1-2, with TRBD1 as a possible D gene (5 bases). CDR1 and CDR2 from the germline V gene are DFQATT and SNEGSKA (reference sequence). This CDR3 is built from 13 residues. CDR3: CSARDRQSYSYTF. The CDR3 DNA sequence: TGCAGTGCTAGAGATCGACAGTCCTATAGCTACACCTTC.